The 31 T cell receptor beta chains presented below share a single source sample, sequenced in a study of CD8+ T cells in alopecia areata (dated by TCRdb to 2017 to 2018). The sample's time point label, in plain terms: baseline before oral tofacitinib. The library was produced with the immunoSEQ multiplex PCR assay. To provide template for TCR sequencing, every sample had RNA extracted and reverse transcribed into cDNA. TCRdb took over this immuneACCESS table, retaining in-frame rearrangements with V and J assigned. Such tables are incomplete; in checked studies, under half of the missing clones stem from an unresolved V gene, and the remainder is unexplained. The sample table lists around 140,000 clones, about 49% of them with a count of one. The ten top clones hold about 17% of the sample. This specimen was CD8+ T cells sorted from blood, taken at week 0. The receptors stem from a human donor with alopecia areata.

The chain combines TRBV9 with TRBJ2-7, with D unresolved. Germline V gives CDR1 SGDLS, CDR2 YYNGEE. Trimming removed 0 bases at V and 6 bases at J, with 16 bases between. The CDR3 contains 15 residues. In DNA, the CDR3 is TGTGCCAGCAGCGTAGAAGTTTCTGGGTTGGGCGAGCAGTACTTC. Its protein product is CASSVEVSGLGEQYF.

The chain employs TRBV25-1 and TRBJ1-1, with D hard to call. The CDR3 extends over 17 amino acids. The V gene's germline CDR1 is MGHDK and CDR2 SYGVNS. Trimming cost V 1 base and J 0 bases, with 15 bases left between them. The chain's CDR3 is CASSESPGRDMNTEAFF. CDR3 sequence (DNA): TGTGCCAGCAGTGAATCCCCAGGACGTGACATGAACACTGAAGCTTTCTTT.

This clone has only a few counts. V gene TRBV7-9 combines with J gene TRBJ2-1, with D possibly TRBD2 on 7 matching bases. Trimming removed 0 bases from V and 10 bases from J, with 13 bases in between. This CDR3 contains 14 residues. Germline V CDR1 and CDR2: SEHNR, FQNEAQ (reference sequence). This chain's CDR3 is CASSLAGGPNEQFF. In nucleotides, the CDR3 is TGTGCCAGCAGCTTAGCGGGGGGGCCGAACGAGCAGTTCTTC.

This sequence joins TRBV15 and TRBJ2-7, with D perhaps matching TRBD2 (6 bases). V was pared by 0 bases and J by 3 bases, with 12 bases between. Germline CDR1 is LNHNV and CDR2 is YYDKDF (reference sequence). CDR3 length: 15 residues. The CDR3 loop is CATSRERGSLYEQYF. DNA for the CDR3: TGTGCCACCAGCAGAGAGCGGGGCAGTCTCTACGAGCAGTACTTC.

The J gene is TRBJ2-3, the V gene TRBV9, with TRBD2 matching over 8 bases. This CDR3 is built from 15 residues. CDR1 and CDR2 (germline): SGDLS, YYNGEE. The V and J ends lost 4 bases and 5 bases, in that order; junction bases with no gene match: 9. Written as DNA, the CDR3 is TGTGCCAGCAGCCCCTGGGGTAGCGGGGTAGATACGCAGTATTTT. The encoded protein is CASSPWGSGVDTQYF.

This clone has a handful of counts. The sample holds other DNA sequences that translate to the same CDR3. V usage is TRBV10-3 and J usage is TRBJ2-7; no clear D gene. The CDR3 has 12 residues. The V gene lost 4 bases and the J gene lost 0 bases, with 4 bases spanning the gap. Germline values: CDR1 ENHRY, CDR2 SYGVKD. The CDR3, as DNA: TGTGCCATCAGTGGGGACTCCTACGAGCAGTACTTC. Translation gives CAISGDSYEQYF.

The chain carries TRBV29-1 and TRBJ1-2; no definite D call. Germline CDR1 reads SQVTM; CDR2 reads ANQGSEA. CDR3 length equals 14 residues. V shed 7 bases and J shed 8 bases, with 23 bases lying between them. CDR3 loop: CSAKDGKSFEGYTF. CDR3 in DNA: TGCAGCGCTAAGGACGGGAAGTCCTTCGAGGGCTACACCTTC.

This clone was counted once. The chain has TRBV29-1 and TRBJ2-5, with 10 bases identical to TRBD1. Judging by the DNA end, TRBJ2-7 fits better; the J call may be wrong. The CDR3 is made up of 13 amino acids. Per the germline V gene, CDR1 is SQVTM and CDR2 is ANQGSEA. This CDR3 reads CSVPGTGDYEQYF. The CDR3 DNA reads as TGCAGCGTTCCCGGGACAGGGGATTACGAGCAGTACTTC.

J is TRBJ2-7 and V is TRBV30; D is uncertain. This CDR3 comprises 13 residues. Trimming pared 4 bases from V and 1 base from J, leaving 11 bases between. Germline values: CDR1 GTSNPN, CDR2 SVGIG (reference sequence). DNA of the CDR3: TGTGCCTGGAAGGGTGGCGGTTCCTACGAGCAGTACTTC. Its translation: CAWKGGGSYEQYF.

Regarding this clone: The sample carries other DNA sequences with the same CDR3. This chain uses TRBV27 with TRBJ1-5; D unresolved. Germline V gene data show CDR1 as MNHEY and CDR2 as SMNVEV (reference sequence). V was shortened by 6 bases and J by 3 bases, with 12 bases between the two germline ends. The CDR3 is 14 residues long. CDR3 nucleotides: TGTGCCAGCAGCCTATCGGGTTCCAATCAGCCCCAGCATTTT. It is translated as CASSLSGSNQPQHF.

This sequence joins TRBV27 and TRBJ1-5, with 7 bases matching TRBD1. Unmatched junction bases numbered 8, after V lost 8 bases and J lost 1 base. Per germline, CDR1 MNHEY and CDR2 SMNVEV (reference sequence). The CDR3 is made up of 15 amino acids. DNA for the CDR3: TGTGCCAGCGGAACAGGGGCAGGGAGCAATCAGCCCCAGCATTTT. Its translation is CASGTGAGSNQPQHF.

This clone has only a few counts. The chain couples TRBV29-1 to TRBJ2-7; 10 bases are shared with TRBD1. V dropped 5 bases and J dropped 2; count of bases not matched to a gene: 3. There are 13 residues in the CDR3. The germline V gene encodes CDR1 SQVTM and CDR2 ANQGSEA. The CDR3 sequence: CSVTTGGPYEQYF. CDR3 sequence (DNA): TGCAGCGTTACGACAGGGGGCCCCTACGAGCAGTACTTC.

Here the CDR3 reads CAISEGQLSGYTF. The CDR3 bases are TGTGCCATCAGCGAGGGACAGCTATCGGGCTACACCTTC. The chain links TRBV10-3 to TRBJ1-2; 7 bases map to TRBD1. This CDR3 has 13 amino acids. CDR1 ENHRY and CDR2 SYGVKD come from the germline V gene. J lost 8 bases, V lost 6 bases, and 9 bases had no gene match.

V and J are TRBV27 and TRBJ2-2, with D uncertain. This CDR3 spans 13 amino acids. Germline V gene data show CDR1 as MNHEY and CDR2 as SMNVEV (reference sequence). The ends were cut back, 5 bases at V and 9 bases at J, with 13 bases in the middle. CDR3 sequence reads: CASSILVSRELFF. As DNA, the CDR3 is TGTGCCAGCAGTATTCTCGTCAGCCGGGAGCTGTTTTTT.

This clone was picked up a small number of times. The chain has TRBV11-2 and TRBJ2-2; D not resolved. The V gene's germline CDR1 is SGHAT and CDR2 FQNNGV. CDR3 size: 12 residues. V was trimmed by 1 base and J by 6 bases, leaving 3 bases between them. The CDR3 sequence: CASSLAPGELFF. CDR3 DNA sequence: TGTGCCAGCAGCTTAGCCCCCGGGGAGCTGTTTTTT.

The chain has TRBV5-1 and TRBJ1-2; D gene uncertain. The V and J ends lost 2 bases and 8 bases respectively, with 22 bases between them. The CDR3 spans 16 residues. CDR1 is SGHRS and CDR2 is YFSETQ in the germline V gene. CDR3 DNA sequence: TGCGCCAGCAGCTTCATCGGAAGGCTTGGGTTGGACGGCTACACCTTC. Its protein product is CASSFIGRLGLDGYTF.

In regard to this clone: The junction and the germline gene differ at one end; a read error may be behind it. The chain joins TRBV29-1 to TRBJ2-7; D not certain. CDR1 SQVTM and CDR2 ANQGSEA come from the germline V gene. The CDR3 length is 11 residues. CDR3 region: CSVEELQVLVF. CDR3 coding DNA: TGCAGCGTTGAAGAATTGCAGGTATTGGTCTTC.

The J gene is TRBJ2-6, the V gene TRBV5-4; the D is unclear. From germline, CDR1 is SGHNT and CDR2 YYREEE (reference sequence). V gave up 5 bases and J gave up 8 bases, with 8 bases separating them. This CDR3 is built from 12 residues. The CDR3 here is CASSSGTNVLTF. CDR3 DNA sequence: TGTGCCAGCAGTTCTGGAACCAACGTCCTGACTTTC.

This clone came up a few times. This rearrangement joins TRBV19 to TRBJ1-1; weak D call: TRBD1 (6 bases). The germline gives CDR1 LNHDA, CDR2 SQIVND (reference sequence). The CDR3 totals 12 residues. Trimming pared 4 bases from V and 8 bases from J, leaving 11 bases between. The CDR3 is CASSTGTPEAFF. The CDR3 DNA reads TGTGCCAGTAGTACCGGGACACCAGAAGCTTTCTTT.

The chain has TRBV27 and TRBJ1-1, with unresolved D. Germline V gene sequence: CDR1 MNHEY, CDR2 SMNVEV (reference sequence). The CDR3 runs 13 residues. V gave up 5 bases and J gave up 6 bases, with 13 bases separating them. This CDR3 is CASSPQVSSEAFF. For the CDR3, the DNA is TGTGCCAGCAGTCCTCAGGTGTCTTCTGAAGCTTTCTTT.

The chain joins TRBV5-4 to TRBJ2-7, with 7 positions matching TRBD1. The V gene end was trimmed by 4 bases and the J gene end by 2 bases; junction bases not matched to a gene: 0. The CDR3 contains 12 residues. Germline lookup yields CDR1 SGHNT and CDR2 YYREEE (reference sequence). The CDR3 DNA is TGTGCCAGCAGCGACAGGGCCTACGAGCAGTACTTC. Translated, it gives CASSDRAYEQYF. The whole variable domain, filled in from reference TRBV5-4 and TRBJ2-7, reads ETGVTQSPTHLIKTRGQQVTLRCSSQSGHNTVSWYQQALGQGPQFIFQYYREEENGRGNFPPRFSGLQFPNYSSELNVNALELDDSALYLCASSDRAYEQYFGPGTRLTVT.

The chain carries TRBV6-5 and TRBJ1-1; D not certain. Germline V gene lookup returns CDR1 MNHEY and CDR2 SVGAGI. The germline V and J ends were trimmed by 4 bases and 0 bases, with 12 bases remaining between them. The CDR3 loop spans 15 amino acids. CDR3 amino acids: CASSSYLQLNTEAFF. The CDR3 DNA follows: TGTGCCAGCAGTTCCTATCTTCAACTGAACACTGAAGCTTTCTTT.

This clone was observed a few times. V and J are TRBV11-2 and TRBJ2-1; the match to TRBD2 covers 10 bases. This CDR3 is 15 amino acids long. The germline gives CDR1 SGHAT, CDR2 FQNNGV. V trimming: 1 base; J trimming: 7 bases; junction bases outside the gene matches: 4. The CDR3 loop reads CASSLVPSGGNEQFF. CDR3 nucleotide sequence: TGTGCCAGCAGCTTAGTCCCTAGCGGGGGTAATGAGCAGTTCTTC.

The chain joins TRBV6-5 to TRBJ2-7, with TRBD1 matching 7 bases. With V trimmed by 4 bases and J by 2 bases, 8 bases remained unmatched. The CDR3 has 15 residues. Germline-derived CDR1 and CDR2 are MNHEY and SVGAGI. CDR3 amino acids: CASSSIPDRAYEQYF. DNA for the CDR3: TGTGCCAGCAGTTCGATACCCGACAGGGCCTACGAGCAGTACTTC.

The table lists this clone with a few counts. The chain recombines TRBV6-1 with TRBJ1-5; TRBD1 is a possible D gene (5 bases). Trimming shortened V by 4 bases and J by 7 bases, and 17 bases separated the two germline ends. The CDR3 is made up of 15 amino acids. Germline loops: CDR1 MNHNS, CDR2 SASEGT. As DNA, the CDR3 is TGTGCCAGCAGTGGCCGGGACGAAGCCTTCCAGCCCCAGCATTTT. Translating gives CASSGRDEAFQPQHF.

In this sample, this clone turned up a few times. J is TRBJ2-3 and V is TRBV2, with D maybe TRBD2 (5 bases). Germline V CDR1 and CDR2: SNHLY, FYNNEI. V gave up 4 bases and J gave up 3 bases, with 17 bases separating them. The length of the CDR3 is 16 residues. CDR3 region: CASSGASHEPTDTQYF. As DNA, the CDR3 is TGTGCCAGCAGTGGGGCTAGCCACGAGCCGACAGATACGCAGTATTTT.

This chain connects TRBV6-5 to TRBJ2-2; D may be TRBD1 or TRBD2 (5 bases each). V was pared by 6 bases and J by 0 bases, with 11 bases between. Germline V gene data show CDR1 as MNHEY and CDR2 as SVGAGI. The CDR3 totals 15 residues. The CDR3 protein is CASSPGTANTGELFF. CDR3 nucleotides: TGTGCCAGCAGCCCAGGGACCGCGAACACCGGGGAGCTGTTTTTT.

The rearrangement links TRBV12-5 to TRBJ1-3, with D perhaps TRBD1 (5 bases). Germline values: CDR1 LGHNT, CDR2 FRNRAP. Trimming shortened V by 6 bases and J by 0 bases, and 21 bases separated the two germline ends. This CDR3 spans 18 amino acids. For the CDR3, the DNA is TGTGCTAGTGGCCAACACCAGGGTAAAGGGATCTCTGGAAACACCATATATTTT. Its protein is CASGQHQGKGISGNTIYF. The whole variable domain, filled in from reference TRBV12-5 and TRBJ1-3, reads DARVTQTPRHKVTEMGQEVTMRCQPILGHNTVFWYRQTMMQGLELLAYFRNRAPLDDSGMPKDRFSAEMPDATLATLKIQPSEPRDSAVYFCASGQHQGKGISGNTIYFGEGSWLTVV.

The V and J genes are TRBV7-8 and TRBJ2-1, with 8 bases identical to TRBD2. V trimming: 2 bases; J trimming: 8 bases; junction bases outside the gene matches: 8. CDR1 and CDR2 (germline): SGHVS, FQNEAQ. This CDR3 spans 15 amino acids. The CDR3 DNA is TGTGCCAGCAGCTTAACCCGGGGGGGCATCGATGAGCAGTTCTTC. It is translated as CASSLTRGGIDEQFF.

The chain links TRBV4-1 to TRBJ2-7; either TRBD1 or TRBD2 may supply D (5 bases each). CDR1 and CDR2 (germline): MGHRA, YSYEKL. V lost 1 base and J lost 3, with 19 bases in between. The CDR3 has 17 amino acids. The CDR3 bases are TGCGCCAGCAGCCAAGCGTTCCGGGGCGCCCTTCACTACGAGCAGTACTTC. Residues: CASSQAFRGALHYEQYF.

Notes on this clone: Other DNA sequences from this sample encode an identical CDR3 as well. This chain connects TRBV27 to TRBJ1-1, with 7 bases identical to TRBD1. This CDR3 spans 14 amino acids. Germline CDR1 and CDR2: MNHEY and SMNVEV (reference sequence). V lost 3 bases to trimming and J lost 0 bases; unmatched junction nucleotides: 1. CDR3 sequence (DNA): TGTGCCAGCAGTTTGACAGGGATGAACACTGAAGCTTTCTTT. This sequence encodes CASSLTGMNTEAFF.